This T cell receptor (beta chain) was observed in a study of OX40 agonist ivuxolimab in advanced cancers. Across the whole study: Participants, 75% to 90% male, averaged around 64 years of age, ranging from about 23 to 79. Study outcomes and limitations: CD4+ and CD8+ T cells in blood underwent clonal expansion by week 6 at 0.1 to 3.0 mg/kg.

Germline assignment: CDR1 MGHRA and CDR2 YSYEKL. The CDR3 extends over 16 amino acids. V was clipped by 6 bases and J by 0 bases; unmatched bases: 7. The table came from immunoSEQ multiplex PCR; TCRdb's copy has only in-frame clones and leaves some out. The sample shows tens of thousands of clones, 91% of them seen only once. Autoimmune disease history or systemic immunosuppression barred patients. Concerning this clone itself: The antigen is not known.

The clonotype was recovered from an adult with an advanced solid tumor such as melanoma, head and neck, liver or kidney cancer. The J gene is TRBJ2-2, the V gene TRBV4-1; 7 bases are shared with TRBD2. Sequencing used CD4+ or CD8+ T cells sorted from blood, obtained in a trial of the OX40 agonist ivuxolimab. CDR3 bases: TGCGCCAGCAGTCCCACTAGCGCCCCGAACACCGGGGAGCTGTTTTTT. This gives the protein CASSPTSAPNTGELFF.